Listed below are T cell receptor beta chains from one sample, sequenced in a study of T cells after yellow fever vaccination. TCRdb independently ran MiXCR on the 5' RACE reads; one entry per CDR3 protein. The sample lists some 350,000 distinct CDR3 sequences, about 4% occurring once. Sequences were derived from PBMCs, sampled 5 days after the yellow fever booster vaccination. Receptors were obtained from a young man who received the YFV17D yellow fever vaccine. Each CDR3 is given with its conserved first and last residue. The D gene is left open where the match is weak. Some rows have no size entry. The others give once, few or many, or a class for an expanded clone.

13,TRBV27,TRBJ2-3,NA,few,CASAPSGTDTQYF,TGTGCCAGCGCCCCCTCGGGGACAGATACGCAGTATTTT
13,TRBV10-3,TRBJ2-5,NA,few,CAISVIRPWTQYF,TGTGCCATCAGTGTAATCCGACCTTGGACCCAGTACTTC
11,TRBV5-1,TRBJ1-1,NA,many,CASSLVGEAFF,TGCGCCAGCAGCTTGGTCGGGGAAGCTTTCTTT
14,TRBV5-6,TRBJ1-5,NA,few,CASSGAGGNQPQHF,TGTGCCAGCAGCGGGGCAGGGGGCAATCAGCCCCAGCATTTT
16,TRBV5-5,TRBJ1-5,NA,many,CASSLSGQRFNQPQHF,TGTGCCAGCAGCTTGAGTGGCCAGCGATTCAATCAGCCCCAGCATTTT
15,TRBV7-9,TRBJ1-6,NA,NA,CASSLNTAQNSPLHF,TGTGCCAGCAGCTTAAATACGGCCCAGAATTCACCCCTCCACTTT
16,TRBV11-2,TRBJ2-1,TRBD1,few,CASSPSGRGLDNEQFF,TGTGCCAGCAGCCCTAGTGGCAGGGGGCTGGACAATGAGCAGTTCTTC
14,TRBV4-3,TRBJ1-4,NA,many,CASSQGGTNEKLFF,TGCGCCAGCAGCCAAGGGGGAACTAATGAAAAACTGTTTTTT
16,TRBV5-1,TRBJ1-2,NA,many,CASSLARRRHPNGYTF,TGCGCCAGCAGCTTGGCCAGGAGAAGGCACCCTAATGGCTACACCTTC
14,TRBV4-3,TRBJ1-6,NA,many,CASSHGPDNSPLHF,TGCGCCAGCAGCCACGGACCCGATAATTCACCCCTCCACTTT
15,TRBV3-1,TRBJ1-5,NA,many,CASSQGLESNQPQHF,TGTGCCAGCAGCCAAGGCCTCGAAAGCAATCAGCCCCAGCATTTT
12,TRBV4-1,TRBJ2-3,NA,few,CASSQGEVTQYF,TGCGCCAGCAGCCAAGGAGAGGTTACGCAGTATTTT
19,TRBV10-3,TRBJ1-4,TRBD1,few,CAISESTPPDRVKVEKLFF,TGTGCCATCAGTGAGTCGACTCCTCCCGACAGGGTCAAAGTTGAAAAACTGTTTTTT
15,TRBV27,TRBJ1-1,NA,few,CASSFFPGQNTEAFF,TGTGCCAGCAGTTTCTTTCCAGGGCAGAACACTGAAGCTTTCTTT
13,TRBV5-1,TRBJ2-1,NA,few,CASSLGVEAEQFF,TGCGCCAGCAGCTTGGGGGTGGAGGCTGAGCAGTTCTTC
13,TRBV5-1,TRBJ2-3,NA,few,CASSFVITDTQYF,TGCGCCAGCAGCTTTGTCATAACAGATACGCAGTATTTT
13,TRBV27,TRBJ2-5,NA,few,CASRSRPWETQYF,TGTGCCAGCAGATCCAGGCCATGGGAGACCCAGTACTTC
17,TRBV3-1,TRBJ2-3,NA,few,CASSPEGDLRFTDTQYF,TGTGCCAGCAGCCCCGAAGGAGACCTGAGATTCACAGATACGCAGTATTTT
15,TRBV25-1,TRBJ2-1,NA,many,CASSLQGNSYNEQFF,TGTGCCAGCAGTTTACAGGGAAACTCCTACAATGAGCAGTTCTTC
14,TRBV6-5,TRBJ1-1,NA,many,CASSYRGTVTEAFF,TGTGCCAGCAGTTATAGGGGTACGGTCACTGAAGCTTTCTTT
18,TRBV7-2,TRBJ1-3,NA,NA,CASSLRVSAFIEEHTIYF,TGTGCCAGCAGCCTCCGGGTCTCCGCCTTCATAGAGGAACACACCATATATTTT
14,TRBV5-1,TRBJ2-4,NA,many,CASSLGGPQNIQYF,TGCGCCAGCAGCTTGGGGGGCCCCCAAAACATTCAGTACTTC
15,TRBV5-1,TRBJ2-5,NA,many,CASSFGAGRIETQYF,TGCGCCAGCAGCTTCGGGGCGGGGAGAATTGAGACCCAGTACTTC
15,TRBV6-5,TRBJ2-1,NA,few,CASSYAPGTYNEQFF,TGTGCCAGCAGTTACGCCCCTGGGACCTACAATGAGCAGTTCTTC
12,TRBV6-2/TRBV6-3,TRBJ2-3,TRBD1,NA,CASRTGTNTQYF,TGTGCCAGTAGGACAGGGACGAATACGCAGTATTTT
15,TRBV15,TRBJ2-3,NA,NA,CATSRSLTETDTQYF,TGTGCCACCAGCAGATCGCTTACAGAGACAGATACGCAGTATTTT
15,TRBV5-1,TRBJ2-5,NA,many,CASSLTAGYQETQYF,TGCGCCAGCAGCCTGACGGCCGGATACCAAGAGACCCAGTACTTC
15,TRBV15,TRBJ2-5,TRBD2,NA,CATSRAGGLEETQYF,TGTGCCACCAGCAGGGCGGGGGGATTAGAAGAGACCCAGTACTTC
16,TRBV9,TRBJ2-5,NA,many,CASSVEEGPEEETQYF,TGTGCCAGCAGCGTAGAGGAGGGGCCCGAGGAAGAGACCCAGTACTTC
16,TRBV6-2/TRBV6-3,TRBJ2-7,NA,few,CASSQPPYREFYEQYF,TGTGCCAGCAGTCAACCCCCATATCGGGAATTCTACGAGCAGTACTTC
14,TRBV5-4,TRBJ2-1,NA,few,CASSLETSRDEQFF,TGTGCCAGCAGCTTGGAGACTAGTCGGGATGAGCAGTTCTTC